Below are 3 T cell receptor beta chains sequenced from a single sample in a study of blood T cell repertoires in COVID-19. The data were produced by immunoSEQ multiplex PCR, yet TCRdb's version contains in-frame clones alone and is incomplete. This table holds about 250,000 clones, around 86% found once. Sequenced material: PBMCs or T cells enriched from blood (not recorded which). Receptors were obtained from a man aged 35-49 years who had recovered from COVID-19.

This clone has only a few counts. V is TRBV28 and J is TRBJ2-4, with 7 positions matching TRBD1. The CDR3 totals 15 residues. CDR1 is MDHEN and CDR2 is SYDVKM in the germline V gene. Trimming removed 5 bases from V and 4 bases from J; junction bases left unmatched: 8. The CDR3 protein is CASSPTWDSKNIQYF. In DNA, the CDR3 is TGTGCCAGCAGTCCCACCTGGGACAGTAAAAACATTCAGTACTTC.

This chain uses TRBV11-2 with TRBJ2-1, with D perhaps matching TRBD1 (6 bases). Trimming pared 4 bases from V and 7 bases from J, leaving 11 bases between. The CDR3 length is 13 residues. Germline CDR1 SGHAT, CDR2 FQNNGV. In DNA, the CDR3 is TGTGCCAGCAGCTCCGGGACATGGAATGAGCAGTTCTTC. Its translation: CASSSGTWNEQFF. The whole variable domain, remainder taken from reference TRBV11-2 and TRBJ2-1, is EAGVAQSPRYKIIEKRQSVAFWCNPISGHATLYWYQQILGQGPKLLIQFQNNGVVDDSQLPKDRFSAERLKGVDSTLKIQPAKLEDSAVYLCASSSGTWNEQFFGPGTRLTVL.

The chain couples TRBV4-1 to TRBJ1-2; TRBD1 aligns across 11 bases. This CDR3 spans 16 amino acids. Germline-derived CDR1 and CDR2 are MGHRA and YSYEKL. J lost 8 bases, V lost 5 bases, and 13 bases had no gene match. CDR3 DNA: TGCGCCAGCAGCAGGACAGGGGGCTCACATCTGGACGGCTACACCTTC. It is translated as CASSRTGGSHLDGYTF.